This is a list of T cell receptor beta chains from one sample in a study of T cells after yellow fever vaccination. TCRdb re-called the 5' RACE reads with MiXCR, one entry per CDR3 protein. This sample has about 260,000 distinct CDR3 sequences, with approximately 3.6% found just once. Here the sequenced sample was PBMCs, taken 15 days after the yellow fever booster vaccination. These receptors came from a man aged 18 to 30 who received the YFV17D yellow fever vaccine. CDR3s include the opening cysteine and the closing phenylalanine or tryptophan. The D gene is left open where the match is weak. Part of the rows lack a size; the others show once, few, many or a class for expanded clones.

>NA|many|TRBV5-1|TRBJ2-7
CASSYGSLSYEQYF
TGCGCCAGCAGCTACGGTTCCCTCTCCTACGAGCAGTACTTC
>NA|many|TRBV5-1|TRBJ1-1
CASSFASGDTEAFF
TGCGCCAGCAGCTTCGCCTCAGGGGACACTGAAGCTTTCTTT
>NA|many|TRBV3-1|TRBJ2-7
CASSQVGQGPYEQYF
TGTGCCAGCAGCCAAGTCGGGCAGGGACCCTACGAGCAGTACTTC
>NA|many|TRBV7-2|TRBJ2-1
CASTYGGAVPNEQFF
TGTGCCAGCACTTACGGAGGGGCGGTCCCCAATGAGCAGTTCTTC
>NA|many|TRBV5-6|TRBJ2-1
CASSWYFRRTSYNEQFF
TGTGCCAGCAGCTGGTACTTTCGGAGGACAAGCTACAATGAGCAGTTCTTC
>NA|many|TRBV30|TRBJ2-7
CAWRGMANEQYF
TGTGCCTGGAGGGGGATGGCGAACGAGCAGTACTTC
>NA|many|TRBV5-1|TRBJ1-1
CASSQGVMNTEAFF
TGCGCCAGCAGCCAGGGAGTTATGAACACTGAAGCTTTCTTT
>NA|many|TRBV30|TRBJ2-2
CAWTDSGELFF
TGTGCCTGGACGGATTCCGGGGAGCTGTTTTTT
>NA|many|TRBV7-9|TRBJ1-3
CASSLAERGSGNTIYF
TGTGCCAGCAGCTTAGCCGAACGAGGCTCTGGAAACACCATATATTTT
>NA|many|TRBV7-2|TRBJ1-2
CASSYDRQGGYTF
TGTGCCAGCAGCTATGACAGGCAAGGTGGCTACACCTTC
>NA|many|TRBV7-7|TRBJ2-1
CASSFCDQGCEQFF
TGTGCTAGCAGCTTTTGCGATCAGGGATGCGAGCAGTTCTTC
>TRBD2|many|TRBV7-9|TRBJ2-3
CASSQRTSGAGTDTQYF
TGTGCCAGCAGCCAACGGACTAGCGGGGCTGGCACAGATACGCAGTATTTT
>NA|NA|TRBV5-4|TRBJ2-5
CASSLSTVATQYF
TGTGCCAGCAGCTTATCGACGGTCGCGACCCAGTACTTC
>NA|many|TRBV5-1|TRBJ1-1
CASSLLDTYTEAFF
TGCGCCAGCAGCTTGTTAGACACCTACACTGAAGCTTTCTTT
>NA|many|TRBV27|TRBJ1-4
CATDPGAHRGKCEKLFF
TGTGCCACCGATCCAGGGGCCCATAGGGGAAAATGTGAAAAACTGTTTTTT
>TRBD2|many|TRBV20-1|TRBJ2-1
CSATGTSGGAKPFF
TGCAGTGCTACCGGGACTAGCGGGGGGGCCAAGCCGTTCTTC
>NA|NA|TRBV12-3/TRBV12-4|TRBJ1-6
CASSFQGPANSPLHF
TGTGCCAGCAGTTTTCAAGGGCCGGCAAATTCACCCCTCCACTTT
>NA|many|TRBV29-1|TRBJ1-1
CSVEERGHSTEAFF
TGCAGCGTTGAAGAAAGAGGGCATTCCACTGAAGCTTTCTTT
>TRBD2|NA|TRBV23-1|TRBJ2-1
CASSQFERGLNEQFF
TGCGCCAGCAGTCAATTCGAGCGGGGCCTCAATGAGCAGTTCTTC
>NA|many|TRBV29-1|TRBJ2-5
CSVAPQTGLQETQYF
TGCAGCGTTGCCCCGCAAACAGGACTCCAAGAGACCCAGTACTTC
>TRBD2|many|TRBV5-1|TRBJ2-7
CASSLIVGGASDEQYF
TGCGCCAGCAGCTTGATTGTCGGGGGGGCCTCGGACGAGCAGTACTTC
>TRBD1|many|TRBV20-1|TRBJ2-2
CSAKTGLGTGELFF
TGCAGTGCAAAGACAGGGCTCGGCACCGGGGAGCTGTTTTTT
>NA|many|TRBV4-3|TRBJ2-1
CASSQDQAGPYNEQFF
TGCGCCAGCAGCCAAGATCAGGCAGGGCCCTACAATGAGCAGTTCTTC
>NA|many|TRBV9|TRBJ1-3
CASSDEFSGNTIYF
TGTGCCAGCAGCGATGAGTTCTCTGGAAACACCATATATTTT
>NA|many|TRBV6-5|TRBJ2-4
CASSSFFVEGNIQYF
TGTGCCAGCAGCTCCTTCTTTGTCGAGGGGAACATTCAGTACTTC
>NA|NA|TRBV14|TRBJ2-3
CASSQVPGMSTDTQYF
TGTGCCAGCAGCCAAGTACCAGGCATGTCGACAGATACGCAGTATTTT
>NA|many|TRBV27|TRBJ2-3
CASSLLGGEADTQYF
TGTGCCAGCAGTTTATTAGGCGGGGAAGCAGATACGCAGTATTTT
>NA|many|TRBV5-1|TRBJ2-7
CASSLSQGRNEQYF
TGCGCCAGCAGCCTCTCACAGGGTCGGAACGAGCAGTACTTC
>NA|many|TRBV20-1|TRBJ1-5
CSARVDYSNQPQHF
TGCAGTGCTAGGGTCGATTATAGCAATCAGCCCCAGCATTTT